This T cell receptor beta chain was identified in a study of blood T cell repertoires in COVID-19. There are 16 residues in the CDR3. V lost 0 bases to trimming and J lost 3 bases; unmatched junction nucleotides: 3. The germline V gene encodes CDR1 MGHDK and CDR2 SYGVNS. Assay used: immunoSEQ multiplex PCR; TCRdb lists only in-frame clones, some missing. Among more than 200,000 clones listed, about nine tenths were seen once. The sequencing sample was made of PBMCs or T cells enriched from blood (not recorded which). The rearrangement links TRBV25-1 to TRBJ2-3; 10 bases match TRBD2. The receptor's source is a man aged 30 to 39 in a cohort exposed to, infected with or recovered from COVID-19 (not recorded which). The CDR3, as DNA: TGTGCCAGCAGTGAATATTCAGCGGGAGGGACAGATACGCAGTATTTT. It codes for CASSEYSAGGTDTQYF.